This T cell receptor beta chain appears in the sequencing data of a study of beta chain features in type 1 diabetes. Study background: Examined across all samples were almost 110 million sorted cells.

Study outcomes and limitations: VDJ junctions from type 1 diabetes patients carried fewer insertions and larger deletions. Type 1 diabetes patients showed a moderate but significant shortening of TCRB CDR3s in all four CD4+ subsets.

The germline gives CDR1 SGHNT, CDR2 YENEEA. This CDR3 has 13 residues. V shed 3 bases and J 6 bases; nucleotides not matched to a gene: 4. Only a few counts were recorded for this clone. What it binds is not known. Reverse transcription of all isolated RNA meant that expressed TCRB transcripts were sequenced. The protocol was immunoSEQ multiplex PCR, while the TCRdb copy is restricted to in-frame clones and leaves out a portion. The sample carries 600,000 to 750,000 clones, around 11% recorded once. Sorting that relied on CD45RO/CCR7/CD25/CD127/CD95/CD27 yielded CD4+ naive, central memory, regulatory and stem cell-like memory cells. Purity of each sorted population was above 98%.

This chain links TRBV11-3 with TRBJ1-1; 7 nucleotides agree with TRBD1. This TCR derives from a man aged 30 to 45 with type 1 diabetes. Material for sequencing was naive CD4+ T cells from blood. CDR3: CASSFRDRPEAFF. The CDR3 DNA reads as TGTGCCAGCAGCTTTCGGGACAGACCTGAAGCTTTCTTT.